These 4 T cell receptor beta chains were all obtained from the same sample, sequenced in a study of T cell responses to AZD1222 COVID-19 vaccine. Here immunoSEQ multiplex PCR was the method, and the copy in TCRdb shows in-frame clones only, minus some. The sample includes about 200,000 clones, 80% to 95% of them seen just once. The source was peripheral blood, collected 28 days after the second AZD1222 dose. These receptors were obtained from an adult who received the AZD1222 COVID-19 vaccine.

This clone has a single count. V gene TRBV4-1 combines with J gene TRBJ2-5; D is ambiguous. The germline V and J ends were trimmed by 0 bases and 5 bases, with 13 bases remaining between them. The CDR3 spans 15 residues. Germline loops: CDR1 MGHRA, CDR2 YSYEKL. In DNA, the CDR3 is TGCGCCAGCAGCCAAGATACGCGACGAATCGAGACCCAGTACTTC. Encoded protein: CASSQDTRRIETQYF.

This clone is a singleton in its sample. The chain recombines TRBV9 with TRBJ2-5; D gene uncertain. Germline V gene lookup returns CDR1 SGDLS and CDR2 YYNGEE. The germline V and J ends were trimmed by 0 bases and 5 bases, with 17 bases remaining between them. This CDR3 is 16 amino acids long. In DNA form, the CDR3 reads TGTGCCAGCAGCGTAGTAGGATCAGGTGGTGGGGAGACCCAGTACTTC. Translation: CASSVVGSGGGETQYF. Full variable domain (outside the CDR3, taken from reference TRBV9 and TRBJ2-5): DSGVTQTPKHLITATGQRVTLRCSPRSGDLSVYWYQQSLDQGLQFLIQYYNGEERAKGNILERFSAQQFPDLHSELNLSSLELGDSALYFCASSVVGSGGGETQYFGPGTRLLVL.

V and J are TRBV11-2 and TRBJ1-2; D is ambiguous. The V gene lost 3 bases and the J gene lost 5 bases, with 13 bases spanning the gap. The CDR3 consists of 14 residues. Germline loops: CDR1 SGHAT, CDR2 FQNNGV. CDR3 in DNA: TGTGCCAGCAGCTTTCTCGACTCGGCTTATGGCTACACCTTC. It encodes CASSFLDSAYGYTF.

The chain carries TRBV19 and TRBJ2-7; D is unclear. CDR1 is LNHDA, CDR2 SQIVND, per germline (reference sequence). This CDR3 is 16 amino acids long. V lost 1 base, J lost 3 bases, and 16 bases lay in between. The CDR3 DNA is TGTGCCAGTAGTATAGGATTTAGTAGTATGGACTACGAGCAGTACTTC. Translation: CASSIGFSSMDYEQYF.